These 21 T cell receptor beta chains originate from one sample sequenced in a study of blood T cell repertoires in COVID-19. Repertoires were generated with immunoSEQ multiplex PCR, while TCRdb's copy carries only in-frame clones and drops some. The table lists about 320,000 clones, around 83% of them singletons, with about 1.2% in the top ten. Input material: peripheral blood. The receptors come from a woman aged 45 to 65 with acute or convalescent COVID-19.

This clone was recorded a few times. V gene TRBV19 combines with J gene TRBJ1-6; D unresolved. V dropped 11 bases and J dropped 7 bases, with 18 bases sitting between them. The germline V gene encodes CDR1 LNHDA and CDR2 SQIVND (reference sequence). This CDR3 is 14 amino acids long. This CDR3 is CAVGRGGRNSPLHF. The CDR3 DNA reads TGTGCCGTAGGCCGGGGAGGTAGGAATTCACCCCTCCACTTT.

The chain is built from TRBV15 and TRBJ1-1; maybe TRBD1 (5 bases). Germline CDR1 reads LNHNV; CDR2 reads YYDKDF (reference sequence). CDR3 length equals 15 residues. The V and J ends lost 0 bases and 1 base respectively, with 9 bases between them. CDR3 in amino acids: CATSRDRARNTEAFF. The DNA for the CDR3 is TGTGCCACCAGCAGAGACAGGGCGAGGAACACTGAAGCTTTCTTT.

J is TRBJ2-1 and V is TRBV7-3; D gene unclear. V lost 4 bases and J 0 bases, leaving 10 bases between the germline ends. The CDR3 consists of 15 residues. In germline, CDR1 is SGHTA, CDR2 FQGTGA. The CDR3 coding sequence is TGTGCCAGCAGCTCTGACGGAGCCTCCTACAATGAGCAGTTCTTC. It is translated as CASSSDGASYNEQFF.

This sequence joins TRBV30 and TRBJ2-6, with no clear D. This CDR3 contains 13 residues. V lost 6 bases to trimming and J lost 1 base, with 7 bases between them. CDR1 is GTSNPN, CDR2 SVGIG, per germline (reference sequence). The CDR3 DNA follows: TGTGCCTGCGATAGTTCTGGGGCCAACGTCCTGACTTTC. It codes for CACDSSGANVLTF.

This sequence joins TRBV27 and TRBJ1-1; tentative D call: TRBD1 (5 bases). The length of the CDR3 is 14 residues. Germline V CDR1 and CDR2: MNHEY, SMNVEV (reference sequence). V was clipped by 6 bases and J by 1 base, with 12 bases between them. CDR3 DNA: TGTGCCAGCAGCAACAGGTTCCGGAACACTGAAGCTTTCTTT. As protein: CASSNRFRNTEAFF.

The chain combines TRBV4-1 with TRBJ1-5, with 11 bases that match TRBD1. CDR1 and CDR2 (germline): MGHRA, YSYEKL. This CDR3 region has 16 residues. V lost 3 bases to trimming and J lost 7 bases; unmatched junction nucleotides: 8. This chain's CDR3 is CASSQEGQGVGQPQHF. DNA of the CDR3: TGCGCCAGCAGCCAGGAGGGACAGGGGGTAGGACAGCCCCAGCATTTT.

The chain is built from TRBV11-2 and TRBJ1-5; TRBD1 might be the D (6 bases). CDR1 is SGHAT and CDR2 is FQNNGV in the germline V gene. V was clipped by 5 bases and J by 3 bases, with 14 bases between them. The CDR3 extends over 15 amino acids. The DNA of the CDR3 is TGTGCCAGCAGCCCTCCGGGACACGTCAATCAGCCCCAGCATTTT. Translation gives CASSPPGHVNQPQHF.

V is TRBV9 and J is TRBJ1-1, with a weak D call TRBD1 (5 bases). The germline gives CDR1 SGDLS, CDR2 YYNGEE. The CDR3 totals 15 residues. Trimming stripped 6 bases from V and 3 bases from J, with 18 bases between. CDR3 sequence reads: CASTRDSSLDTEAFF. The CDR3 nucleotides are TGTGCCAGCACCCGGGACTCCAGTTTAGACACTGAAGCTTTCTTT.

The V gene is TRBV10-3, the J gene TRBJ2-7; 7 bases align to TRBD1. The CDR3 is made up of 13 amino acids. J gave up 6 bases and V 4 bases, and 6 bases lay outside the gene matches. Germline-derived CDR1 and CDR2 are ENHRY and SYGVKD. The DNA for the CDR3 is TGTGCCATCAGTGTGGCGGACAGGTTCGAGCAGTACGTC. Translated: CAISVADRFEQYV.

The V call is TRBV5-5, the J call TRBJ1-2; 11 bases are a match to TRBD1. V lost 1 base, J lost 8 bases, and 7 bases stayed unmatched. The CDR3 runs 15 residues. CDR1 and CDR2 from the germline V gene are SGHKS and YYEKEE (reference sequence). CDR3 residues: CASSLWTGTGGGYTF. In nucleotides, the CDR3 is TGTGCCAGCAGCTTGTGGACCGGGACAGGGGGAGGCTACACCTTC.

V usage is TRBV2 and J usage is TRBJ1-1, with no clear D. Per the germline V gene, CDR1 is SNHLY and CDR2 is FYNNEI. Trimming took off 10 bases at V and 5 bases at J, with 20 bases between the two ends. The CDR3 is made up of 14 amino acids. The CDR3 DNA reads TGTGCCACCACGGACGGACTTGGGGATACTGAAGCTTTCTTT. Amino acids: CATTDGLGDTEAFF.

V and J are TRBV7-2 and TRBJ1-2, with D unresolved. Germline loops: CDR1 SGHTA, CDR2 FQGNSA. Trimming pared 8 bases from V and 4 bases from J, leaving 14 bases between. CDR3 length: 13 amino acids. The CDR3 here is CASLDRGVYGYTF. CDR3 bases: TGTGCCAGCCTAGACCGCGGAGTCTATGGCTACACCTTC.

CDR3 sequence reads: CASSLDRLQETQYF. The CDR3 DNA sequence: TGTGCCAGCAGCCTCGACAGACTCCAAGAGACCCAGTACTTC. The chain joins TRBV4-2 to TRBJ2-5; TRBD1 is a possible D gene (5 bases). Germline values: CDR1 LGHNA, CDR2 YNFKEQ. The CDR3 is made up of 14 amino acids. V dropped 4 bases and J dropped 1 base, with 10 bases sitting between them.

The rearrangement uses TRBV25-1 and TRBJ1-1; possibly TRBD1 for D (5 bases). Trimming removed 3 bases at V and 6 bases at J, with 14 bases between. Germline V gives CDR1 MGHDK, CDR2 SYGVNS. The CDR3 spans 14 residues. The DNA for the CDR3 is TGTGCCAGCAGTGATTGGGCCCGGACATCTGAAGCTTTCTTT. Its protein product is CASSDWARTSEAFF.

The gene calls are TRBV3-1 (or the pseudogene TRBV3-2) and TRBJ2-1; D is unclear. The germline CDR1 and CDR2 sequences are LGHDT and YNNKEL (reference sequence). This CDR3 contains 13 residues. V lost 1 base, J lost 8 bases, and 9 bases lay in between. This CDR3 reads CASSQGLQDEQFF. CDR3 bases: TGTGCCAGCAGCCAAGGGCTGCAGGATGAGCAGTTCTTC.

The V and J genes are TRBV5-1 and TRBJ2-3, with D possibly TRBD1 on 5 matching bases. Per germline, CDR1 SGHRS and CDR2 YFSETQ. The length of the CDR3 is 15 residues. V gave up 4 bases and J gave up 2 bases, with 14 bases separating them. CDR3 sequence: CASSRQSEDTDTQYF. CDR3 coding DNA: TGCGCCAGCAGCCGACAGTCCGAAGACACAGATACGCAGTATTTT. The full variable domain, rest sourced from reference TRBV5-1 and TRBJ2-3, is KAGVTQTPRYLIKTRGQQVTLSCSPISGHRSVSWYQQTPGQGLQFLFEYFSETQRNKGNFPGRFSGRQFSNSRSEMNVSTLELGDSALYLCASSRQSEDTDTQYFGPGTRLTVL.

The chain combines TRBV6-5 with TRBJ1-5; D is perhaps TRBD1 (5 bases). The V end was cut by 3 bases, the J end by 6 bases, with 18 bases between. Germline CDR1 is MNHEY and CDR2 is SVGAGI. The CDR3 length is 16 residues. Here the CDR3 reads CASSYNGPTGGQPQHF. The CDR3 DNA reads TGTGCCAGCAGTTATAATGGGCCAACGGGGGGTCAGCCCCAGCATTTT.

The rearrangement uses TRBV6-1 and TRBJ2-2; maybe TRBD2 (6 bases). CDR3 length equals 15 residues. CDR1 is MNHNS, CDR2 SASEGT, per germline. Trimming took 2 bases from V and 7 from J, leaving 14 bases between them. CDR3 amino acids: CASSERGMGSGELFF. The CDR3 coding sequence is TGTGCCAGCAGTGAACGCGGGATGGGAAGCGGGGAGCTGTTTTTT.

This chain joins TRBV2 and TRBJ1-2; D is possibly TRBD1 (5 bases). This CDR3 spans 14 amino acids. V dropped 4 bases and J dropped 1 base, with 10 bases sitting between them. Germline V gene data show CDR1 as SNHLY and CDR2 as FYNNEI. The DNA for the CDR3 is TGTGCCAGCAGTGGCGAGACAGTTAACTATGGCTACACCTTC. As protein: CASSGETVNYGYTF.

The J gene is TRBJ1-3, the V gene TRBV28; 9 bases align to TRBD1. The CDR3 spans 15 residues. Germline V gene data show CDR1 as MDHEN and CDR2 as SYDVKM. J lost 4 bases, V lost 5 bases, and 6 bases had no gene match. DNA of the CDR3: TGTGCCAGCAGTACAGGGGGCGAAGGCGGAAACACCATATATTTT. This translates into CASSTGGEGGNTIYF.

This rearrangement joins TRBV10-3 to TRBJ1-1; TRBD1 matches at 8 bases. The junction had 5 bases not matched to a gene; V was cut back by 5 bases and J by 3 bases. This CDR3 region has 14 residues. Per germline, CDR1 ENHRY and CDR2 SYGVKD. The CDR3: CAISSPDRDTEAFF. CDR3 sequence (DNA): TGTGCCATCAGTTCCCCGGACAGGGACACTGAAGCTTTCTTT.